A selection of T cell receptor beta chains follows, all from one sample in a study of OX40 agonist ivuxolimab in advanced cancers. The method was immunoSEQ multiplex PCR; TCRdb's version includes in-frame clones alone and lacks a portion of them. Of fewer than 55,000 clones in the sample, 88% are singletons; the top ten hold more than 13%. This specimen was CD4+ or CD8+ T cells sorted from blood, taken in a trial of the OX40 agonist ivuxolimab. The receptors were gathered from an adult with an advanced solid tumor such as melanoma, head and neck, liver or kidney cancer. CDR3s include the opening cysteine and the closing phenylalanine or tryptophan. A D gene is named only where the DNA matches it firmly. Not all rows give a size; the values are once, few, many and, for expanded clones, a class.

d_call j_call clone_size v_call cdr3_aa cdr3_nt
NA TRBJ2-7 NA TRBV7-6 CASSLGRDMRDEQYF TGTGCCAGCAGCTTAGGGCGGGACATGAGGGACGAGCAGTACTTC
NA TRBJ2-1 NA TRBV4-3 CASSQVKGLIGGEQFF TGCGCCAGCAGCCAAGTTAAGGGACTCATAGGAGGTGAGCAGTTCTTC
TRBD2 TRBJ2-3 NA TRBV9 CASSVDPAGGTDTQYF TGTGCCAGCAGCGTAGACCCAGCGGGAGGGACAGATACGCAGTATTTT
NA TRBJ1-2 NA TRBV10-3 CAISEFGGQFSYGYTF TGTGCCATCAGTGAATTTGGGGGGCAGTTCAGCTATGGCTACACCTTC
NA TRBJ2-7 NA TRBV7-9 CASSLRSFRAEQYF TGTGCCAGCAGCTTAAGGTCCTTTAGAGCCGAGCAGTACTTC
NA TRBJ1-4 NA TRBV4-3 CASSRLYRASNEKLFF TGCGCCAGCAGCCGCCTCTACCGGGCCTCTAATGAAAAACTGTTTTTT
NA TRBJ2-1 NA TRBV27 CASSPGASAHNEQFF TGTGCCAGCAGTCCCGGGGCTAGCGCACACAATGAGCAGTTCTTC
TRBD2 TRBJ2-1 NA TRBV5-1 CASSYTSGGYNEQFF TGCGCCAGCAGCTATACTAGCGGGGGTTACAATGAGCAGTTCTTC
TRBD1 TRBJ2-7 NA TRBV30 CAWSGPDRGYEQYF TGTGCCTGGAGTGGTCCGGACAGGGGGTACGAGCAGTACTTC
NA TRBJ2-1 NA TRBV14 CASSFNGGASYNEQFF TGTGCCAGCAGTTTCAATGGGGGGGCGAGCTACAATGAGCAGTTCTTC
NA TRBJ2-1 NA TRBV27 CASSIGPWGVNEQFF TGTGCCAGCAGCATAGGACCGTGGGGTGTCAATGAGCAGTTCTTC
NA TRBJ2-7 NA TRBV6-1 CASSEGRGGYEQYF TGTGCCAGCAGTGAAGGTAGGGGGGGCTACGAGCAGTACTTC
NA TRBJ1-1 few TRBV6-5 CASSYSMDTEAFF TGTGCCAGCAGTTACTCGATGGACACTGAAGCTTTCTTT
NA TRBJ1-2 NA TRBV5-8 CASSLAAENYGYTF TGTGCCAGCAGCTTGGCGGCAGAAAACTATGGCTACACCTTC
NA TRBJ2-7 NA TRBV7-9 CASSLVRYEQYF TGTGCCAGCAGCTTAGTTCGCTACGAGCAGTACTTC
NA TRBJ1-5 NA TRBV6-1 CASSPPRALNQPQHF TGTGCCAGCAGTCCCCCCCGGGCACTCAATCAGCCCCAGCATTTT
TRBD1 TRBJ1-2 NA TRBV4-1 CASSQGQGGNYGYTF TGCGCCAGCAGCCAAGGACAGGGGGGCAACTATGGCTACACCTTC
NA TRBJ1-1 NA TRBV4-2 CASSQVRGTEAFF TGTGCCAGCAGCCAAGTCAGGGGCACTGAAGCTTTCTTT
NA TRBJ2-1 NA TRBV5-4 CASSAIPPTGAYNEQFF TGTGCCAGCAGCGCGATCCCGCCTACGGGGGCCTACAATGAGCAGTTCTTC
NA TRBJ2-1 NA TRBV7-2 CASSPGRGAEQFF TGTGCCAGCAGCCCCGGACGGGGGGCAGAGCAGTTCTTC
TRBD1 TRBJ2-1 NA TRBV5-1 CASSMGQSMYNEQFF TGCGCCAGCAGCATGGGACAGAGTATGTACAATGAGCAGTTCTTC
TRBD2 TRBJ2-5 NA TRBV2 CASRYLAEETQYF TGTGCCAGCAGGTACCTAGCGGAAGAGACCCAGTACTTC
NA TRBJ1-6 NA TRBV7-6 CASSLAGGSSPLHF TGTGCCAGCAGCTTAGCTGGGGGGTCCTCACCCCTCCACTTT
NA TRBJ2-7 once TRBV27 CASSFGRTYEQYF TGTGCCAGCAGTTTTGGCAGGACCTACGAGCAGTACTTC
NA TRBJ2-2 NA TRBV29-1 CSVETGTGELFF TGCAGCGTTGAGACGGGGACCGGGGAGCTGTTTTTT
NA TRBJ2-7 NA TRBV9 CASSVGGSPSYEQYF TGTGCCAGCAGCGTAGGAGGGTCTCCTTCCTACGAGCAGTACTTC
TRBD1 TRBJ2-6 NA TRBV5-6 CASSFGQGAGANVLTF TGTGCCAGCAGCTTTGGACAGGGGGCTGGGGCCAACGTCCTGACTTTC
NA TRBJ2-1 NA TRBV11-2 CASSLALGREQFF TGTGCCAGCAGCTTAGCTTTGGGGAGAGAGCAGTTCTTC
NA TRBJ1-2 NA TRBV6-5 CASEDGRGYTF TGTGCCAGCGAGGATGGACGTGGCTACACCTTC
NA TRBJ1-1 NA TRBV30 CAWSVAPGTEAFF TGTGCCTGGAGTGTAGCCCCTGGGACTGAAGCTTTCTTT
TRBD1 TRBJ1-6 NA TRBV27 CASKLQGNNSPLHF TGTGCCAGCAAATTACAGGGGAATAATTCACCCCTCCACTTT
NA TRBJ2-3 NA TRBV6-5 CASSQRTYSTDMQYF TGTGCCAGCAGTCAAAGGACCTATAGCACAGATATGCAGTATTTT
NA TRBJ2-7 NA TRBV19 CASSNEQTLPSYEQYF TGTGCCAGTAGTAATGAACAGACCCTACCTTCCTACGAGCAGTACTTC
NA TRBJ2-7 NA TRBV5-6 CASSTGTRDSYEQYF TGTGCCAGCAGTACCGGGACTCGAGACTCCTACGAGCAGTACTTC
NA TRBJ1-1 few TRBV7-9 CASSLLGHGQFEAFF TGTGCCAGCAGCTTACTCGGACACGGGCAATTTGAAGCTTTCTTT